This passage covers 20 T cell receptor beta chains from one sample sequenced in a study of shared clonotypes between healthy human individuals. Generated by immunoSEQ multiplex PCR, the TCRdb table keeps only in-frame clones and is missing some. The sample comprises over 800,000 clones, around 93% of which are singletons, and approximately 25% rests with the top ten. The naive CD8 population came from CD45RO-negative cells selected for CCR7, without terminally differentiated effector memory CD45RA+ cells. The sample taken for sequencing was naive CD8+ T cells sorted from blood. All receptors come from a man aged 30 to 45 in good health.

V is TRBV19 and J is TRBJ2-5, with 10 bases fitting TRBD1. Trimming cost V 2 bases and J 7 bases; bases outside gene matches: 7. This CDR3 has 15 residues. Germline assignment: CDR1 LNHDA and CDR2 SQIVND (reference sequence). The CDR3 nucleotides read TGTGCCAGTAGTATACCGGGACAGGGGAGTGGGACCCAGTACTTC. This translates into CASSIPGQGSGTQYF. Drawing the rest from reference TRBV19 and TRBJ2-5, the complete variable domain is DGGITQSPKYLFRKEGQNVTLSCEQNLNHDAMYWYRQDPGQGLRLIYYSQIVNDFQKGDIAEGYSVSREKKESFPLTVTSAQKNPTAFYLCASSIPGQGSGTQYFGPGTRLLVL.

The gene calls are TRBV5-5 and TRBJ2-4, with 7 bases identical to TRBD2. This CDR3 is 15 amino acids long. V lost 0 bases, J lost 4 bases, and 4 bases stayed unmatched. Germline V CDR1 and CDR2: SGHKS, YYEKEE (reference sequence). The CDR3 DNA reads TGTGCCAGCAGCTTGGTCAGGGAGGGGAAAAACATTCAGTACTTC. Residues: CASSLVREGKNIQYF.

The gene calls are TRBV7-9 and TRBJ2-5, with 9 bases lining up with TRBD2. Germline loops: CDR1 SEHNR, CDR2 FQNEAQ (reference sequence). There are 17 residues in the CDR3. Trimming took 3 bases from V and 3 from J; bases not matched to a gene: 11. The chain's CDR3 is CASSFFAGVAGEETQYF. In DNA, the CDR3 is TGTGCCAGCAGCTTTTTTGCGGGTGTAGCGGGGGAAGAGACCCAGTACTTC.

The chain couples TRBV11-2 to TRBJ1-2; no definite D call. The CDR3 covers 18 residues. Trimming removed 5 bases at V and 1 base at J, with 23 bases between. Germline V CDR1 and CDR2: SGHAT, FQNNGV. The CDR3 protein is CASSHPRASVGLNYGYTF. The CDR3 coding sequence is TGTGCCAGCAGCCACCCCCGGGCCTCTGTAGGTCTTAACTATGGCTACACCTTC.

The chain employs TRBV19 and TRBJ2-7, with unresolved D. CDR1 and CDR2 from the germline V gene are LNHDA and SQIVND (reference sequence). The CDR3 runs to 13 residues. V was trimmed by 2 bases and J by 0 bases, leaving 5 bases between them. In DNA form, the CDR3 reads TGTGCCAGTAGTATATGGGACTCCTACGAGCAGTACTTC. This translates into CASSIWDSYEQYF.

V is TRBV11-2 and J is TRBJ2-6; D is uncertain. There are 14 residues in the CDR3. V was clipped by 1 base and J by 4 bases, with 5 bases between them. Germline V gives CDR1 SGHAT, CDR2 FQNNGV. Here the CDR3 DNA reads TGTGCCAGCAGCTTAGGGCCCGGGGCCAACGTCCTGACTTTC. Translated, it gives CASSLGPGANVLTF.

The sample holds one count of this clone. The chain recombines TRBV5-6 with TRBJ1-1, with D perhaps TRBD1 (6 bases). Trimming left V 4 bases short and J 8 bases short, with 18 bases between. CDR1 is SGHDT, CDR2 YYEEEE, per germline. This CDR3 has 14 residues. CDR3 sequence reads: CASSMRQANREAFF. The CDR3 DNA follows: TGTGCCAGCAGCATGCGACAGGCCAACCGAGAAGCTTTCTTT. The full variable domain, completed using reference TRBV5-6 and TRBJ1-1, is DAGVTQSPTHLIKTRGQQVTLRCSPKSGHDTVSWYQQALGQGPQFIFQYYEEEERQRGNFPDRFSGHQFPNYSSELNVNALLLGDSALYLCASSMRQANREAFFGQGTRLTVV.

This clone was counted a single time. The chain carries TRBV9 and TRBJ2-2; D unresolved. The CDR3 extends over 12 amino acids. The germline V and J ends were trimmed by 4 bases and 7 bases, with 8 bases remaining between them. Per the germline V gene, CDR1 is SGDLS and CDR2 is YYNGEE. In DNA form, the CDR3 reads TGTGCCAGCAGCCGTTTGGACGGGGAGCTGTTTTTT. This translates into CASSRLDGELFF.

This sequence joins TRBV2 and TRBJ2-1; D may be TRBD1 or TRBD2 (5 bases each). The ends were cut back, 1 base at V and 12 bases at J, with 13 bases in the middle. CDR3 length equals 13 residues. Germline V lookup: CDR1 SNHLY, CDR2 FYNNEI. The CDR3 nucleotides are TGTGCCAGCAGTGAAGAGGGGAGTTGGGTGCAGTTCTTC. Protein sequence: CASSEEGSWVQFF.

The genes are TRBV6-5 and TRBJ2-2; 8 bases line up with TRBD2. This CDR3 is 15 amino acids long. The J segment lost 4 bases and the V segment lost 5 bases, leaving 6 bases of the junction unmatched. In germline, CDR1 is MNHEY, CDR2 SVGAGI. DNA of the CDR3: TGTGCCAGCAGTCCGGTGGCGGGAGGCACCGGGGAGCTGTTTTTT. Translation: CASSPVAGGTGELFF.

To note about this clone: The sample contains more than one DNA sequence encoding this CDR3. The rearrangement joins TRBV5-1 to TRBJ2-7; D may correspond to TRBD1 or TRBD2 (5 bases each). CDR1 is SGHRS, CDR2 YFSETQ, per germline. The V end lost 0 bases, the J end lost 3 bases, and 10 bases lay between the germline ends. This CDR3 is 14 amino acids long. The CDR3 sequence: CASSLGEGIYEQYF. The CDR3 DNA reads TGCGCCAGCAGCTTGGGTGAGGGGATCTACGAGCAGTACTTC.

This chain uses TRBV29-1 with TRBJ2-3; the match to TRBD1 covers 11 bases. Germline trimming cut 3 bases from V and 0 bases from J; bases unmatched to any gene: 5. The CDR3 has 16 amino acids. Germline values: CDR1 SQVTM, CDR2 ANQGSEA. The CDR3 reads CSVEGQGEISTDTQYF. The CDR3 DNA sequence: TGCAGCGTTGAGGGACAGGGGGAGATCAGCACAGATACGCAGTATTTT.

The chain is built from TRBV7-6 and TRBJ2-7, with TRBD1 matching 7 bases. Germline V gene data show CDR1 as SGHVS and CDR2 as FNYEAQ. V shed 0 bases and J 6 bases; nucleotides not matched to a gene: 11. There are 16 residues in the CDR3. The CDR3 nucleotides read TGTGCCAGCAGCTTAGCTGCCGCGACAGGGTATGGCGAGCAGTACTTC. It codes for CASSLAAATGYGEQYF.

V gene TRBV7-8 combines with J gene TRBJ1-5; the match to TRBD1 covers 8 bases. Germline V lookup: CDR1 SGHVS, CDR2 FQNEAQ. V was pared by 4 bases and J by 2 bases, with 4 bases of the junction left unmatched. The CDR3 is 15 amino acids. The CDR3 sequence is CASSSGQGGNQPQHF. DNA of the CDR3: TGTGCCAGCAGCTCCGGACAGGGAGGCAATCAGCCCCAGCATTTT.

The chain carries TRBV12-2 and TRBJ2-7. TRBV12-2 is reported as a pseudogene. The CDR3 spans 15 residues. The CDR3 loop reads CATSGGRGASYEQYF. The CDR3 DNA sequence: TGTGCAACCTCCGGGGGCAGGGGAGCTTCCTACGAGCAGTACTTC.

This clone has only a few counts. The chain carries TRBV7-9 and TRBJ1-2; D gene uncertain. V lost 1 base to trimming and J lost 4 bases, with 13 bases between them. Germline values: CDR1 SEHNR, CDR2 FQNEAQ (reference sequence). This CDR3 spans 15 amino acids. Here the CDR3 reads CASSLGALTPYGYTF. The CDR3 DNA sequence: TGTGCCAGCAGCTTAGGGGCCCTCACTCCCTATGGCTACACCTTC. The full variable domain, with the rest looked up from reference TRBV7-9 and TRBJ1-2, is DTGVSQNPRHKITKRGQNVTFRCDPISEHNRLYWYRQTLGQGPEFLTYFQNEAQLEKSRLLSDRFSAERPKGSFSTLEIQRTEQGDSAMYLCASSLGALTPYGYTFGSGTRLTVV.

The J gene is TRBJ2-3, the V gene TRBV11-2; 8 bases line up with TRBD1. The ends lost 3 bases at V and 7 bases at J; junction bases unmatched: 9. The CDR3 totals 15 residues. The germline gives CDR1 SGHAT, CDR2 FQNNGV. CDR3 amino acids: CASSFRDRPVYTQYF. CDR3 DNA sequence: TGTGCCAGCAGCTTCCGGGACAGGCCGGTTTATACGCAGTATTTT.

The J gene is TRBJ2-5, the V gene TRBV7-9; a possible D gene is TRBD2 (5 bases). Between the trimmed V and J ends, which lost 5 bases and 0 bases, there was a span of 13 bases. Germline CDR1 reads SEHNR; CDR2 reads FQNEAQ (reference sequence). The CDR3 consists of 15 residues. For the CDR3, the DNA is TGTGCCAGCAGCCCAGCATGGAGGAACCAAGAGACCCAGTACTTC. This codes for CASSPAWRNQETQYF.

The count of this clone is one. This rearrangement joins TRBV19 to TRBJ1-1, with D possibly being TRBD1 (6 bases). Germline V CDR1 and CDR2: LNHDA, SQIVND (reference sequence). Trimming pared 3 bases from V and 4 bases from J, leaving 21 bases between. CDR3 size: 17 residues. CDR3 protein: CASSILPKQGDSTEAFF. CDR3 bases: TGTGCCAGTAGTATCCTCCCTAAACAGGGCGATTCCACTGAAGCTTTCTTT.

In regard to this clone: The sample carries other DNA sequences with the same CDR3. This rearrangement joins TRBV9 to TRBJ2-5; D unclear. V lost 0 bases and J lost 4, with 4 bases in between. Germline V CDR1 and CDR2: SGDLS, YYNGEE. The CDR3 length is 12 residues. The CDR3 protein is CASSVDRETQYF. The CDR3 DNA sequence: TGTGCCAGCAGCGTAGATAGAGAGACCCAGTACTTC.